Reported below is one T cell receptor beta chain. The antigen is unknown. This specimen comes from a study of cytomegalovirus exposure and HLA in healthy donors. PCR involved 60 Vbeta and 13 Jbeta primers. The protocol was immunoSEQ multiplex PCR, while the TCRdb copy is restricted to in-frame clones and leaves out a portion. This sample's table reports some 53,000 clones. CDR1 and CDR2 (germline): ENHRY, SYGVKD. The CDR3 sequence is 14 residues long. Unmatched junction bases numbered 6, after V lost 6 bases and J lost 4 bases. Findings and limits, study-wide: V- and J-gene trimming of TCR beta was linked (in a later analysis) to a missense DCLRE1C variant. TCR beta chains associated with HLA were, in a later analysis, more clonally expanded than equally common others.

The clonotype comes from a woman aged 55-69 years in good health and CMV-seropositive. The V call is TRBV10-3, the J call TRBJ2-7, with 10 bases aligning to TRBD1. Input material: PBMCs. The CDR3 coding sequence is TGTGCCATCAGACGGGGACAGGGGAGGTACGAGCAGTACTTC. Its protein product is CAIRRGQGRYEQYF.